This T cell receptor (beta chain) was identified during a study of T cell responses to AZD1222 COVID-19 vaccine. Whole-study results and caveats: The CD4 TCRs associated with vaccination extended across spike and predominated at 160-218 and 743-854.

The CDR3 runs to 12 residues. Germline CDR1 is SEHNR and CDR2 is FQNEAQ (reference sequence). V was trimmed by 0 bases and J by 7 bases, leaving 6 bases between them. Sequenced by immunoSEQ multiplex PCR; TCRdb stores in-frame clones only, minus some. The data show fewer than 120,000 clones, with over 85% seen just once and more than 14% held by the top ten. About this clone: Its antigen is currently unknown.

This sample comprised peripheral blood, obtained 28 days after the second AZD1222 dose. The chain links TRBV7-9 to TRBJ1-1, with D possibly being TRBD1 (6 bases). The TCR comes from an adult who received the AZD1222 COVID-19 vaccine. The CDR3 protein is CASSLADSEAFF. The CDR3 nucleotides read TGTGCCAGCAGCTTAGCGGACAGTGAAGCTTTCTTT.